Shown below are 25 T cell receptor beta chains from a single sample sequenced in a study of cytomegalovirus exposure and HLA in healthy donors. Primers included in the PCR were 60 Vbeta and 13 Jbeta primers. Assay: immunoSEQ multiplex PCR; the TCRdb copy retains only in-frame clones and omits some. The sample has 100,000 to 150,000 clones, roughly 76% seen once. The sample was PBMCs. These receptors were taken from a woman aged 50 to 60 in good health and CMV-seronegative.

The chain employs TRBV28 and TRBJ1-1; 8 bases align to TRBD1. Germline lookup yields CDR1 MDHEN and CDR2 SYDVKM. The CDR3 runs 16 residues. V was clipped by 6 bases and J by 1 base; unmatched bases: 10. The CDR3 reads CASSALLDRGNTEAFF. CDR3 sequence (DNA): TGTGCCAGCAGCGCCCTTTTAGACAGGGGGAACACTGAAGCTTTCTTT.

The CDR3 loop is CAWSRLAAREVWQYF. The CDR3 DNA sequence: TGTGCCTGGAGTCGACTAGCGGCCAGAGAGGTATGGCAGTACTTC. The genes are TRBV30 and TRBJ2-7; TRBD2 matches 9 bases. The germline V gene encodes CDR1 GTSNPN and CDR2 SVGIG (reference sequence). The CDR3 is 15 amino acids. The V gene end was trimmed by 2 bases and the J gene end by 9 bases; junction bases not matched to a gene: 14. The variable domain in full, completed from reference TRBV30 and TRBJ2-7, reads SQTIHQWPATLVQPVGSPLSLECTVEGTSNPNLYWYRQAAGRGLQLLFYSVGIGQISSEVPQNLSASRPQDRQFILSSKKLLLSDSGFYLCAWSRLAAREVWQYFGPGTRLTVT.

There are a few counts of this clone. The rearrangement uses TRBV2 and TRBJ1-2, with a weak D call TRBD1 (6 bases). The CDR3 contains 15 residues. Looked up from germline, CDR1 is SNHLY and CDR2 is FYNNEI. The V and J ends lost 0 bases and 3 bases respectively, with 11 bases between them. CDR3 DNA: TGTGCCAGCAGTGAAGCGCAGGGGCGTTACTATGGCTACACCTTC. It encodes CASSEAQGRYYGYTF. Variable domain in full (rest from reference TRBV2 and TRBJ1-2): EPEVTQTPSHQVTQMGQEVILRCVPISNHLYFYWYRQILGQKVEFLVSFYNNEISEKSEIFDDQFSVERPDGSNFTLKIRSTKLEDSAMYFCASSEAQGRYYGYTFGSGTRLTVV.

This chain connects TRBV7-9 to TRBJ2-7, with D possibly being TRBD2 (6 bases). The CDR3 contains 12 residues. Germline V gene sequence: CDR1 SEHNR, CDR2 FQNEAQ (reference sequence). Trimming removed 5 bases at V and 4 bases at J, with 9 bases between. CDR3 region: CASSTLAYEQYF. In DNA form, the CDR3 reads TGTGCCAGCAGCACGCTAGCGTACGAGCAGTACTTC.

The chain recombines TRBV14 with TRBJ1-2; TRBD1 aligns across 8 bases. With V trimmed by 4 bases and J by 8 bases, 6 bases remained unmatched. Germline CDR1 reads SGHDN; CDR2 reads FVKESK. There are 13 residues in the CDR3. The CDR3, as DNA: TGTGCCAGCAGCCTCGACAGGGGCAGGGGCTACACCTTC. It yields the protein CASSLDRGRGYTF. The whole variable domain, remainder taken from reference TRBV14 and TRBJ1-2, is EAGVTQFPSHSVIEKGQTVTLRCDPISGHDNLYWYRRVMGKEIKFLLHFVKESKQDESGMPNNRFLAERTGGTYSTLKVQPAELEDSGVYFCASSLDRGRGYTFGSGTRLTVV.

The rearrangement links TRBV5-1 to TRBJ2-1, with 10 bases aligning to TRBD2. J gave up 7 bases and V 3 bases, and 10 bases lay outside the gene matches. Germline V lookup: CDR1 SGHRS, CDR2 YFSETQ. CDR3 size: 16 residues. The CDR3 sequence is CASSSVGLAESNEQFF. Here the CDR3 DNA reads TGCGCCAGCAGCTCCGTAGGACTAGCGGAGTCTAATGAGCAGTTCTTC.

This clone was recorded only once. This chain links TRBV18 with TRBJ1-1; D not certain. This CDR3 has 13 residues. In germline, CDR1 is KGHSH, CDR2 LQKENI. Trimming shortened V by 3 bases and J by 5 bases, and 10 bases separated the two germline ends. The chain's CDR3 is CASSPDLGTEAFF. The CDR3 DNA sequence: TGTGCCAGCTCACCGGACTTAGGGACTGAAGCTTTCTTT. The variable domain in full, completed from reference TRBV18 and TRBJ1-1, reads NAGVMQNPRHLVRRRGQEARLRCSPMKGHSHVYWYRQLPEEGLKFMVYLQKENIIDESGMPKERFSAEFPKEGPSILRIQQVVRGDSAAYFCASSPDLGTEAFFGQGTRLTVV.

V gene TRBV7-2 combines with J gene TRBJ2-3; TRBD2 matches 11 bases. With V trimmed by 1 base and J by 6 bases, 0 bases remained unmatched. Germline CDR1 is SGHTA and CDR2 is FQGNSA. The CDR3 runs 14 residues. Here the CDR3 reads CASSLGLAGDTQYF. The CDR3 DNA reads TGTGCCAGCAGCTTAGGACTAGCGGGGGATACGCAGTATTTT.

This clone appeared a few times. The chain is built from TRBV7-8 and TRBJ2-1, with a weak D call TRBD2 (6 bases). Trimming left V 5 bases short and J 9 bases short, with 17 bases between. Germline CDR1 SGHVS, CDR2 FQNEAQ. The CDR3 sequence is 14 residues long. CDR3 region: CASSNGAGRSEQFF. The CDR3 DNA reads TGTGCCAGCAGCAACGGGGCCGGGAGAAGTGAGCAGTTCTTC.

In its sample, this clone was seen a few times. In DNA, the CDR3 is TGTGCCAGTAGTATAGACTACAGGGGGTACGCTGGGGCCAACGTCCTGACTTTC. The encoded protein is CASSIDYRGYAGANVLTF. The genes are TRBV19 and TRBJ2-6, with 8 positions matching TRBD1. This CDR3 region has 18 residues. V was clipped by 0 bases and J by 2 bases; unmatched bases: 6. The germline CDR1 and CDR2 sequences are LNHDA and SQIVND (reference sequence).

This CDR3 reads CASDRTSGTTRFF. DNA for the CDR3: TGTGCCAGCGACAGGACTAGCGGGACAACAAGGTTCTTC. V gene TRBV9 combines with J gene TRBJ2-1; 12 bases line up with TRBD2. Per germline, CDR1 SGDLS and CDR2 YYNGEE. The CDR3 loop spans 13 amino acids. V gave up 7 bases and J gave up 15 bases; unmatched junction bases: 11. The full variable domain, rest sourced from reference TRBV9 and TRBJ2-1, is DSGVTQTPKHLITATGQRVTLRCSPRSGDLSVYWYQQSLDQGLQFLIQYYNGEERAKGNILERFSAQQFPDLHSELNLSSLELGDSALYFCASDRTSGTTRFFGPGTRLTVL.

The count of this clone is one. The V call is TRBV7-2, the J call TRBJ1-4; D is unresolved. The V end was cut by 5 bases, the J end by 7 bases, with 20 bases between. This CDR3 spans 16 amino acids. Germline V gives CDR1 SGHTA, CDR2 FQGNSA. DNA of the CDR3: TGTGCCAGCAGCCGACTCACTCCGGCCGTAGGTGAAAAACTGTTTTTT. This encodes CASSRLTPAVGEKLFF.

The CDR3 DNA follows: TGTGCCAGCAGCGTGGGACTCGGGCGGGATACGCAGTATTTT. Amino acid sequence: CASSVGLGRDTQYF. The V gene is TRBV7-2, the J gene TRBJ2-3; D might be TRBD2 (6 bases). V was pared by 5 bases and J by 6 bases, with 15 bases between. CDR1 and CDR2 from the germline V gene are SGHTA and FQGNSA. CDR3 length: 14 amino acids. Using reference TRBV7-2 and TRBJ2-3 for the parts outside the CDR3, the full variable domain is GAGVSQSPSNKVTEKGKDVELRCDPISGHTALYWYRQSLGQGLEFLIYFQGNSAPDKSGLPSDRFSAERTGGSVSTLTIQRTQQEDSAVYLCASSVGLGRDTQYFGPGTRLTVL.

The genes are TRBV29-1 and TRBJ2-3, with D perhaps matching TRBD2 (6 bases). The CDR3 totals 13 residues. The germline gives CDR1 SQVTM, CDR2 ANQGSEA. The V end was cut by 4 bases, the J end by 4 bases, with 12 bases between. The CDR3 coding sequence is TGCAGCGTTGTTGAGGGAGGCGCAGATACGCAGTATTTT. Translation: CSVVEGGADTQYF.

About this clone: Other DNA sequences within the sample encode an identical CDR3. This chain connects TRBV30 to TRBJ2-5; TRBD1 might be the D (6 bases). The CDR3 consists of 12 residues. Germline V gene data show CDR1 as GTSNPN and CDR2 as SVGIG (reference sequence). Trimming pared 3 bases from V and 2 bases from J, leaving 7 bases between. In DNA, the CDR3 is TGTGCCTGGAGACAGGGACAAGAGACCCAGTACTTC. It codes for CAWRQGQETQYF. Supplemented by reference TRBV30 and TRBJ2-5, the full variable domain reads SQTIHQWPATLVQPVGSPLSLECTVEGTSNPNLYWYRQAAGRGLQLLFYSVGIGQISSEVPQNLSASRPQDRQFILSSKKLLLSDSGFYLCAWRQGQETQYFGPGTRLLVL.

This chain links TRBV27 with TRBJ1-4; weak D call: TRBD1 (5 bases). V dropped 6 bases and J dropped 8 bases, with 16 bases sitting between them. The CDR3 sequence is 14 residues long. CDR1 is MNHEY, CDR2 SMNVEV, per germline (reference sequence). CDR3 nucleotides: TGTGCCAGCAGCTCAACGGGGGGTTACGAAAAACTGTTTTTT. Its protein is CASSSTGGYEKLFF.

This sequence joins TRBV11-3 and TRBJ1-5; D not certain. Trimming removed 10 bases from V and 7 bases from J, with 11 bases in between. This CDR3 comprises 11 residues. The V gene's germline CDR1 is SGHNT and CDR2 YENEEA. The CDR3 protein is CATLASQPQHF. The CDR3, as DNA: TGTGCCACCCTAGCGTCGCAGCCCCAGCATTTT.

The rearrangement joins TRBV19 to TRBJ1-2; D remains ambiguous. CDR1 is LNHDA, CDR2 SQIVND, per germline (reference sequence). Trimming took off 1 base at V and 0 bases at J, with 3 bases between the two ends. This CDR3 is built from 13 residues. This CDR3 reads CASSIGANYGYTF. The CDR3 nucleotides read TGTGCCAGTAGTATAGGCGCTAACTATGGCTACACCTTC.

V and J are TRBV6-5 and TRBJ2-3; D is undetermined. This CDR3 is 15 amino acids long. V shed 5 bases and J shed 2 bases, with 14 bases lying between them. In germline, CDR1 is MNHEY, CDR2 SVGAGI. The CDR3 DNA is TGTGCCAGCAGTCCTCCTCTGAGTATCACAGATACGCAGTATTTT. Protein: CASSPPLSITDTQYF.

The chain combines TRBV12-5 with TRBJ2-1; a weak D match, TRBD2 (6 bases). Trimming removed 2 bases at V and 7 bases at J, with 15 bases between. Per the germline V gene, CDR1 is LGHNT and CDR2 is FRNRAP. The CDR3 has 15 amino acids. CDR3 residues: CASGLIGGALNEQFF. For the CDR3, the DNA is TGTGCTAGTGGTTTGATCGGAGGGGCATTGAATGAGCAGTTCTTC.

CDR3 region: CASSQREGSYNEQFF. The CDR3 coding sequence is TGTGCCAGTTCCCAGCGGGAGGGTTCCTACAATGAGCAGTTCTTC. The chain recombines TRBV10-3 with TRBJ2-1; TRBD2 aligns across 10 bases. The germline V gene encodes CDR1 ENHRY and CDR2 SYGVKD. The CDR3 totals 15 residues. V dropped 10 bases and J dropped 1; count of bases not matched to a gene: 7.

The chain joins TRBV9 to TRBJ2-7; D not certain. This CDR3 is 15 amino acids long. Germline V CDR1 and CDR2: SGDLS, YYNGEE. V lost 3 bases and J 2 bases, leaving 15 bases between the germline ends. CDR3 DNA sequence: TGTGCCAGCAGCGAGACCATAGCAAGTCCCTACGAGCAGTACTTC. Its protein product is CASSETIASPYEQYF.

This rearrangement joins TRBV11-2 to TRBJ1-2; TRBD1 matches 9 bases. Looked up from germline, CDR1 is SGHAT and CDR2 is FQNNGV. V trimming: 6 bases; J trimming: 4 bases; junction bases outside the gene matches: 9. The CDR3 consists of 15 residues. The DNA for the CDR3 is TGTGCCAGCAGATACTCCGGGACAGGGCTCTATGGCTACACCTTC. It specifies CASRYSGTGLYGYTF. Using reference TRBV11-2 and TRBJ1-2 for the parts outside the CDR3, the full variable domain is EAGVAQSPRYKIIEKRQSVAFWCNPISGHATLYWYQQILGQGPKLLIQFQNNGVVDDSQLPKDRFSAERLKGVDSTLKIQPAKLEDSAVYLCASRYSGTGLYGYTFGSGTRLTVV.

The chain uses TRBV10-3 and TRBJ2-7; TRBD1 matches 10 bases. Looked up from germline, CDR1 is ENHRY and CDR2 is SYGVKD. J was trimmed by 5 bases and V by 3 bases; bases with no gene match: 7. The CDR3 extends over 15 amino acids. The CDR3, as DNA: TGTGCCATCAGTGACTTGACAGGGGGCGATCACGAGCAGTACTTC. Protein product: CAISDLTGGDHEQYF.

The rearrangement uses TRBV7-6 and TRBJ2-1; D might be TRBD2 (5 bases). The V gene's germline CDR1 is SGHVS and CDR2 FNYEAQ. This CDR3 is 15 amino acids long. V was trimmed by 1 base and J by 6 bases, leaving 13 bases between them. The CDR3 DNA is TGTGCCAGCAGCTTAGGGGTCGGGGTCGGCAATGAGCAGTTCTTC. Protein sequence: CASSLGVGVGNEQFF.